A selection of T cell receptor beta chains follows, all from one sample in a study of regulatory and conventional T cells in RAG deficiency. Repertoires were generated with immunoSEQ multiplex PCR, while TCRdb's copy carries only in-frame clones and drops some. The table lists roughly 35,000 clones, around nine tenths of them singletons, with roughly 15% in the top ten. This sample was also put to use in a study of regulatory T cells.

Input material: CD8+ T cells sorted from blood. The receptors originated from a human donor in good health. CDR3s include the opening cysteine and the closing phenylalanine or tryptophan. Fields, in order: V gene, D gene, clone size, CDR3 length, J gene, CDR3 protein, CDR3 DNA. A D gene is named only where the DNA matches it firmly. The size entry is marked missing in some rows and otherwise reads once, few, many or a size class.

V gene: TRBV5-1
D gene: -
clone size: -
CDR3 length: 16
J gene: TRBJ1-1
CDR3 protein: CASSFGVLSQNTEAFF
CDR3 DNA: TGCGCCAGCAGCTTCGGGGTTCTAAGCCAGAACACTGAAGCTTTCTTT

V gene: TRBV28
D gene: TRBD1
clone size: -
CDR3 length: 15
J gene: TRBJ1-1
CDR3 protein: CASSPPGQGIQSAFF
CDR3 DNA: TGTGCCAGCAGTCCCCCGGGACAGGGTATACAGTCAGCTTTCTTT

V gene: TRBV11-3
D gene: -
clone size: -
CDR3 length: 15
J gene: TRBJ2-2
CDR3 protein: CASSSSTTNTGELFF
CDR3 DNA: TGTGCCAGCAGCTCGTCGACAACGAACACCGGGGAGCTGTTTTTT

V gene: TRBV29-1
D gene: -
clone size: -
CDR3 length: 11
J gene: TRBJ2-7
CDR3 protein: CSVGRSYEQYF
CDR3 DNA: TGCAGCGTAGGCCGCTCCTACGAGCAGTACTTC

V gene: TRBV25-1
D gene: -
clone size: -
CDR3 length: 12
J gene: TRBJ2-7
CDR3 protein: CASSGGPYEQYF
CDR3 DNA: TGTGCCAGCAGTGGGGGACCTTACGAGCAGTACTTC

V gene: TRBV5-1
D gene: TRBD2
clone size: -
CDR3 length: 14
J gene: TRBJ2-7
CDR3 protein: CASSLTSGRYEQYF
CDR3 DNA: TGCGCCAGCAGCCTCACTAGCGGCCGCTACGAGCAGTACTTC

V gene: TRBV10-1
D gene: TRBD1
clone size: -
CDR3 length: 18
J gene: TRBJ2-1
CDR3 protein: CASSPGQGVAGSRMEQFF
CDR3 DNA: TGCGCCAGCAGTCCGGGACAGGGGGTAGCGGGATCTCGAATGGAGCAGTTCTTC

V gene: TRBV19
D gene: -
clone size: -
CDR3 length: 14
J gene: TRBJ1-1
CDR3 protein: CASSMERVNTEAFF
CDR3 DNA: TGTGCCAGTAGTATGGAAAGGGTGAACACTGAAGCTTTCTTT

V gene: TRBV19
D gene: -
clone size: -
CDR3 length: 14
J gene: TRBJ2-5
CDR3 protein: CASSIDLGQETQYF
CDR3 DNA: TGTGCCAGTAGTATAGATTTAGGGCAAGAGACCCAGTACTTC

V gene: TRBV11-2
D gene: -
clone size: -
CDR3 length: 15
J gene: TRBJ2-5
CDR3 protein: CASSSSLDYQETQYF
CDR3 DNA: TGTGCCAGCAGCTCCAGTCTAGACTACCAAGAGACCCAGTACTTC

V gene: TRBV29-1
D gene: -
clone size: -
CDR3 length: 12
J gene: TRBJ2-7
CDR3 protein: CGGVSDNYEQYF
CDR3 DNA: TGCGGCGGGGTCAGCGATAACTACGAGCAGTACTTC

V gene: TRBV6-1
D gene: -
clone size: -
CDR3 length: 19
J gene: TRBJ2-5
CDR3 protein: CASSASRGYNRGGIETQYF
CDR3 DNA: TGTGCCAGCAGTGCGTCTCGGGGATATAACAGGGGCGGGATAGAGACCCAGTACTTC

V gene: TRBV4-1
D gene: -
clone size: -
CDR3 length: 14
J gene: TRBJ1-2
CDR3 protein: CASSQEQGPYGYTF
CDR3 DNA: TGCGCCAGCAGCCAAGAGCAGGGACCCTATGGCTACACCTTC

V gene: TRBV27
D gene: -
clone size: once
CDR3 length: 13
J gene: TRBJ2-3
CDR3 protein: CASSMSDRDTQYF
CDR3 DNA: TGTGCCAGCAGTATGAGCGACAGAGATACGCAGTATTTT

V gene: TRBV2
D gene: -
clone size: -
CDR3 length: 12
J gene: TRBJ1-1
CDR3 protein: CASSLGWTEAFF
CDR3 DNA: TGTGCCAGCAGTCTCGGGTGGACTGAAGCTTTCTTT

V gene: TRBV11-2
D gene: -
clone size: -
CDR3 length: 15
J gene: TRBJ1-2
CDR3 protein: CASSLDPIGHYGYTF
CDR3 DNA: TGTGCCAGCAGCTTAGATCCAATAGGGCACTATGGCTACACCTTC

V gene: TRBV28
D gene: TRBD1
clone size: -
CDR3 length: 16
J gene: TRBJ2-5
CDR3 protein: CASRLIGTGTQETQYF
CDR3 DNA: TGTGCCAGCAGACTAATTGGGACAGGGACACAAGAGACCCAGTACTTC

V gene: TRBV7-9
D gene: -
clone size: -
CDR3 length: 12
J gene: TRBJ1-4
CDR3 protein: CATRDRSIKLFF
CDR3 DNA: TGTGCCACCAGGGATCGTTCGATAAAACTGTTTTTT

V gene: TRBV4-1
D gene: TRBD2
clone size: -
CDR3 length: 19
J gene: TRBJ2-1
CDR3 protein: CASSDNLNLGLADYNEQFF
CDR3 DNA: TGCGCCAGCTCAGACAATTTAAATTTGGGACTAGCGGACTACAATGAGCAGTTCTTC

V gene: TRBV7-9
D gene: -
clone size: once
CDR3 length: 15
J gene: TRBJ1-1
CDR3 protein: CASVGEGKMNTEAFF
CDR3 DNA: TGTGCCAGTGTCGGAGAAGGCAAGATGAACACTGAAGCTTTCTTT

V gene: TRBV18
D gene: TRBD2
clone size: -
CDR3 length: 15
J gene: TRBJ2-2
CDR3 protein: CASSRLAANTGELFF
CDR3 DNA: TGTGCCAGCTCCCGACTAGCCGCGAACACCGGGGAGCTGTTTTTT

V gene: TRBV5-4
D gene: TRBD2
clone size: -
CDR3 length: 15
J gene: TRBJ2-1
CDR3 protein: CASSFGTSAGNEQFF
CDR3 DNA: TGTGCCAGCAGCTTCGGGACTAGCGCAGGTAATGAGCAGTTCTTC

V gene: TRBV19
D gene: -
clone size: -
CDR3 length: 13
J gene: TRBJ2-7
CDR3 protein: CASSRGGNDEQYF
CDR3 DNA: TGTGCCAGTAGTCGTGGAGGGAACGACGAGCAGTACTTC

V gene: TRBV18
D gene: -
clone size: -
CDR3 length: 16
J gene: TRBJ2-7
CDR3 protein: CASSRRSGGASYEQYF
CDR3 DNA: TGTGCCAGCTCACGTCGATCAGGTGGGGCCTCCTACGAGCAGTACTTC

V gene: TRBV19
D gene: -
clone size: -
CDR3 length: 15
J gene: TRBJ1-2
CDR3 protein: CASSIEDSLRYGYTF
CDR3 DNA: TGTGCCAGTAGTATAGAGGACAGTCTCCGCTATGGCTACACCTTC

V gene: TRBV6-6
D gene: -
clone size: few
CDR3 length: 14
J gene: TRBJ1-1
CDR3 protein: CASSIGQVNTEAFF
CDR3 DNA: TGTGCCAGCAGCATAGGTCAGGTGAACACTGAAGCTTTCTTT

V gene: TRBV11-2
D gene: -
clone size: once
CDR3 length: 15
J gene: TRBJ2-3
CDR3 protein: CASSLWAGTGDTQYF
CDR3 DNA: TGTGCCAGCAGCTTATGGGCAGGGACTGGAGATACGCAGTATTTT